A single sample gave rise to the 9 T cell receptor beta chains below, sequenced in a study of early T cells in non-severe SARS-CoV-2 infection. One entry per CDR3 protein results from TCRdb running MiXCR on the 5' RACE reads. The sample contains some 36,000 distinct CDR3 sequences, around 5.7% of which appear only once. Input material: whole blood. The receptors were sampled from an adult who was a healthcare worker with PCR-confirmed SARS-CoV-2 infection or an uninfected control (not recorded which).

This clonotype was recorded at least ten times. The J gene is TRBJ2-1, the V gene TRBV3-1; 8 positions agree with TRBD2. The V and J ends lost 7 bases and 7 bases, in that order; junction bases with no gene match: 9. Germline V gene lookup returns CDR1 LGHDT and CDR2 YNNKEL (reference sequence). This CDR3 region has 14 residues. The CDR3 is CASTPRSGRNEQFF. In nucleotides, the CDR3 is TGTGCCAGCACCCCCCGGAGCGGGAGAAATGAGCAGTTCTTC.

CDR3 sequence reads: CASSFGQLTYEQYF. The CDR3 coding sequence is TGTGCCAGCAGTTTTGGGCAGCTTACCTACGAGCAGTACTTC. The chain joins TRBV28 to TRBJ2-7; D not resolved. Between the trimmed V and J ends, which lost 3 bases and 2 bases, there was a span of 11 bases. This CDR3 is 14 amino acids long. Germline CDR1 is MDHEN and CDR2 is SYDVKM. Using reference TRBV28 and TRBJ2-7 for the parts outside the CDR3, the full variable domain is DVKVTQSSRYLVKRTGEKVFLECVQDMDHENMFWYRQDPGLGLRLIYFSYDVKMKEKGDIPEGYSVSREKKERFSLILESASTNQTSMYLCASSFGQLTYEQYFGPGTRLTVT.

This clonotype occurred many times. V and J are TRBV13 and TRBJ2-7, with D unresolved. The CDR3 extends over 14 amino acids. Germline V gene sequence: CDR1 PRHDT, CDR2 FYEKMQ (reference sequence). Trimming removed 5 bases at V and 6 bases at J, with 17 bases between. The chain's CDR3 is CASSVRAKASEQYF. Here the CDR3 DNA reads TGTGCCAGCAGCGTTAGGGCTAAGGCCTCCGAGCAGTACTTC.

This clonotype was detected many times. The CDR3 DNA follows: TGTGCCAGCAGCCACGGACGCGGCGGGGAGCAGTTCTTC. Translating gives CASSHGRGGEQFF. The chain uses TRBV5-7 and TRBJ2-1; tentative D call: TRBD2 (5 bases). TRBV5-7 is reported as an ORF; its role is uncertain. Trimming stripped 4 bases from V and 10 bases from J, with 15 bases between. This CDR3 is built from 13 residues.

Ten or more counts support this clonotype. The V and J genes are TRBV28 and TRBJ2-7, with TRBD2 matching 9 bases. The length of the CDR3 is 14 residues. Germline V gene data show CDR1 as MDHEN and CDR2 as SYDVKM. After removal of 2 bases from V and 9 bases from J, the junction contained 8 bases not matched to a gene. The CDR3 DNA reads TGTGCCAGCAGTTTAGTCGCGGGAGGGCCTGGGCAGTACTTC. Translation: CASSLVAGGPGQYF.

This clonotype has a count of ten or more. This chain links TRBV20-1 with TRBJ2-1; D is ambiguous. The V end lost 2 bases, the J end lost 0 bases, and 11 bases lay between the germline ends. The CDR3 sequence is 15 residues long. Germline assignment: CDR1 DFQATT and CDR2 SNEGSKA (reference sequence). The CDR3 sequence: CSARQDPSSYNEQFF. Written as DNA, the CDR3 is TGCAGTGCTAGACAGGACCCGAGCTCCTACAATGAGCAGTTCTTC.

This clonotype has at least ten counts. The rearrangement links TRBV29-1 to TRBJ2-1; 9 bases agree with TRBD2. J was trimmed by 7 bases and V by 2 bases; bases with no gene match: 18. Germline CDR1 SQVTM, CDR2 ANQGSEA. There are 18 residues in the CDR3. CDR3 protein: CSVETPQRGGRAINEQFF. The CDR3 nucleotides read TGCAGCGTTGAAACTCCCCAACGTGGCGGGAGGGCCATAAATGAGCAGTTCTTC.

J is TRBJ2-7 and V is TRBV28, with D hard to call. From germline, CDR1 is MDHEN and CDR2 SYDVKM. The CDR3 loop spans 15 amino acids. The germline V and J ends were trimmed by 5 bases and 0 bases, with 14 bases remaining between them. CDR3: CASSPPGISSYEQYF. The CDR3, as DNA: TGTGCCAGCAGTCCTCCTGGGATAAGCTCCTACGAGCAGTACTTC.

On this clonotype: This may be a read error, as it is one base from a much larger clone. The chain employs TRBV11-2 and TRBJ2-5, with 8 bases identical to TRBD1. V dropped 5 bases and J dropped 5; count of bases not matched to a gene: 10. This CDR3 has 15 residues. CDR1 and CDR2 from the germline V gene are SGHAT and FQNNGV. The DNA for the CDR3 is TGTGCCAGCAGCCCAAAGACAGGGGAGATTGAGACCCAGTACTTC. Protein sequence: CASSPKTGEIETQYF.